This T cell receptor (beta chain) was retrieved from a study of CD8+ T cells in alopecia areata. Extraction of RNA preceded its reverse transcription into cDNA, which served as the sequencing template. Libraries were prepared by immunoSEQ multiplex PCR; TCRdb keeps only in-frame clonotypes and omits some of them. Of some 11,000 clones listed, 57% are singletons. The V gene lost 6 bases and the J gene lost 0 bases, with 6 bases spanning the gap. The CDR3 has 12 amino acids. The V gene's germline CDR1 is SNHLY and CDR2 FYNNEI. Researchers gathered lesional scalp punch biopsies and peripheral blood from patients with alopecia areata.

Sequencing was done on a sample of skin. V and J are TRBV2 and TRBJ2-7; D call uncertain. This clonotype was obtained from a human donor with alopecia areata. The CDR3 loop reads CASSGSSYEQYF. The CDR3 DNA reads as TGTGCCAGCAGCGGAAGCTCCTACGAGCAGTACTTC.